This paragraph reports one TCR beta chain. The record originates from a study of blood T cell repertoires in COVID-19. V gave up 6 bases and J gave up 2 bases; unmatched junction bases: 7. The CDR3 has 15 residues. From germline, CDR1 is MNHEY and CDR2 SMNVEV (reference sequence). Sequenced by immunoSEQ multiplex PCR; TCRdb stores in-frame clones only, minus some. The table has about 90,000 clones, about 91% seen once; the top ten hold approximately 2.2%. This receptor was obtained from a human donor with active COVID-19. The donor label of this sample is uncertain. The chain uses TRBV27 and TRBJ2-5; 9 nucleotides align to TRBD1. The sequenced sample was peripheral blood. The CDR3 region has the DNA TGTGCCAGCAGCCCCGGGACAGGGCTACAAGAGACCCAGTACTTC. Translation: CASSPGTGLQETQYF.